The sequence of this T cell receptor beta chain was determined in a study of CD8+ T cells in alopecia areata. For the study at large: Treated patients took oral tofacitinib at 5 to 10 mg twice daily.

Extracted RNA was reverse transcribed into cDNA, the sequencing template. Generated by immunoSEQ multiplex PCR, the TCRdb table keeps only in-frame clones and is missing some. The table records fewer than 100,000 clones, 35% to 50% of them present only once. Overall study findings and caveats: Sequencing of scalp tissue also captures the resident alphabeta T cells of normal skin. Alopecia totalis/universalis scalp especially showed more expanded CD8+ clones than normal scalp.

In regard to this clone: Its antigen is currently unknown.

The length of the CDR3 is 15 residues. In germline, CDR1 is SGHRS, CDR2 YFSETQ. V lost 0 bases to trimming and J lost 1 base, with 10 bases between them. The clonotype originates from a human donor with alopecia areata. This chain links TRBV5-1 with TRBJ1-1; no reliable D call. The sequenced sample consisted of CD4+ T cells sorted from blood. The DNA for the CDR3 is TGCGCCAGCAGCTTGGAGGCTACAGCGAACACTGAAGCTTTCTTT. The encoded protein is CASSLEATANTEAFF.